This TCR beta chain was captured by sequencing in a study of cytomegalovirus exposure and HLA in healthy donors. The study ran its PCR with 60 Vbeta and 13 Jbeta primers. Clones were sequenced by immunoSEQ multiplex PCR, and TCRdb holds only the in-frame ones, with some missing. Its table records 140,000 to 150,000 clones. The CDR3 contains 16 residues. Trimming left V 0 bases short and J 0 bases short, with 11 bases between. Germline CDR1 MNHEY, CDR2 SVGAGI. The sequenced material came from PBMCs. The V and J genes are TRBV6-5 and TRBJ1-1; D uncertain. The sequence derives from a male donor in good health and CMV-seronegative. The CDR3: CASSYSLDTLNTEAFF. The CDR3 bases are TGTGCCAGCAGTTACTCTTTAGACACCTTGAACACTGAAGCTTTCTTT.